The entry below describes one TCR beta chain. The data belong to a study of shared clonotypes between healthy human individuals. The germline gives CDR1 SNHLY, CDR2 FYNNEI. CDR3 length: 15 residues. The V end lost 9 bases, the J end lost 5 bases, and 20 bases lay between the germline ends. Some clones are missing from TCRdb's copy, which holds only in-frame ones; the method was immunoSEQ multiplex PCR. The sample consists of 2 million to 2.5 million clones, roughly 93% of them appearing once. The TCR sequence derives from a man aged 18 to 30 in good health. Some clones in this sample may be carry-over from other donors' samples. The sequencing input was naive CD4+ T cells from PBMCs. This sample's subset: CD45RA+ positively selected. The chain joins TRBV2 to TRBJ2-1, with D perhaps matching TRBD1 (5 bases). The CDR3 spells CASTGRWVTDNEQFF. Here the CDR3 DNA reads TGTGCCAGTACAGGAAGGTGGGTTACGGACAATGAGCAGTTCTTC.